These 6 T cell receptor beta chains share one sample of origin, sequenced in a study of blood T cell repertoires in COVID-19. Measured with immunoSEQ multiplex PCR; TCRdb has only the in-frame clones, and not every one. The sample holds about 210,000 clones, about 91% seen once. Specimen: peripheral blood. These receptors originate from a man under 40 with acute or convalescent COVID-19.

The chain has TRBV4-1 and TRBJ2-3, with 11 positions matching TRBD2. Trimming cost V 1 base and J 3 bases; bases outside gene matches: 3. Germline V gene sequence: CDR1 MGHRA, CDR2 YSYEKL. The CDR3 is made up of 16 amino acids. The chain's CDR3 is CASSQARTSGTDTQYF. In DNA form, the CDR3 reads TGCGCCAGCAGCCAAGCCAGGACTAGCGGGACAGATACGCAGTATTTT.

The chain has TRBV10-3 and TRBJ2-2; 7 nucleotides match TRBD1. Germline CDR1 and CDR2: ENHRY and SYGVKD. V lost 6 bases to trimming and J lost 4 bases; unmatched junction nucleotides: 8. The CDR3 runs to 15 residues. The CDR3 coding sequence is TGTGCCATCAGACCGACAGGGACGGGCACCGGGGAGCTGTTTTTT. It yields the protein CAIRPTGTGTGELFF.

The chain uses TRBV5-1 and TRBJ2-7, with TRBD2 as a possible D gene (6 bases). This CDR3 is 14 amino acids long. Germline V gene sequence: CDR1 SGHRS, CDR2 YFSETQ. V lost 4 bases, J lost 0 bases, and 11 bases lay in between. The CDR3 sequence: CASSDPTSSYEQYF. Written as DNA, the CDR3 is TGCGCCAGCAGCGACCCGACTAGCTCCTACGAGCAGTACTTC. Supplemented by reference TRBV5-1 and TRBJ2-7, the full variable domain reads KAGVTQTPRYLIKTRGQQVTLSCSPISGHRSVSWYQQTPGQGLQFLFEYFSETQRNKGNFPGRFSGRQFSNSRSEMNVSTLELGDSALYLCASSDPTSSYEQYFGPGTRLTVT.

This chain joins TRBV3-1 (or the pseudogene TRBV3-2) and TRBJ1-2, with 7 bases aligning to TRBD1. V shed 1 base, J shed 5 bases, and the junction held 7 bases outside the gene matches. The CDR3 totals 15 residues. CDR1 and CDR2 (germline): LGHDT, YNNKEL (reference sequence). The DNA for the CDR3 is TGTGCCAGCAGCCAAGGGAGACAGGGCTCTTATGGCTACACCTTC. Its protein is CASSQGRQGSYGYTF.

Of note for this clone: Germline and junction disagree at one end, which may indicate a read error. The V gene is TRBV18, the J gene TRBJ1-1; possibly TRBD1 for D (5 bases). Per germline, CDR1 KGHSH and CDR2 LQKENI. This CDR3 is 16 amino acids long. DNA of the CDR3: TGTGCCAGCGAAAGTGGGGGGAATAGGGTGAACTCTGAAGCTTTCTTT. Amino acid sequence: CASESGGNRVNSEAFF. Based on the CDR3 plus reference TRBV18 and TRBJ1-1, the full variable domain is NAGVMQNPRHLVRRRGQEARLRCSPMKGHSHVYWYRQLPEEGLKFMVYLQKENIIDESGMPKERFSAEFPKEGPSILRIQQVVRGDSAAYFCASESGGNRVNSEAFFGQGTRLTVV.

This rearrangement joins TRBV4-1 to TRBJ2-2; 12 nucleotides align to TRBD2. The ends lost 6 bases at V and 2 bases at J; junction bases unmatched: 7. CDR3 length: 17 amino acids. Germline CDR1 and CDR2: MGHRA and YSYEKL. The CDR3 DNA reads TGCGCCAGCAGGGAAGGACTAGCGGGACCAAACACCGGGGAGCTGTTTTTT. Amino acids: CASREGLAGPNTGELFF.